This T cell receptor beta chain was found in a study of T cell repertoires in cytomegalovirus infection. Study context: TCR beta signatures that were public indicated CMV infection and matching HLA type.

MiXCR, run by TCRdb on the reads, gives a single entry per CDR3 protein. Of fewer than 650,000 distinct CDR3 sequences listed, around 40% were seen once; the top ten hold about half. Regarding this clonotype: Its antigen is not identified.

This CDR3 is built from 14 residues. With 2 bases removed from V and 3 bases from J, the gap between germline ends came to 10 bases. Per germline, CDR1 MNHGY and CDR2 SAAAGT. The TCR sequence derives from a human donor in good health (CMV status not recorded). Some clones in this sample may be carry-over from other donors' samples. This chain uses TRBV6-8 with TRBJ1-2; D possibly corresponds to TRBD1 (6 bases). The material was cultured PBMCs, obtained from culture after CMV antigen stimulation. This CDR3 is CASSYGQIHYGYTF. CDR3 nucleotide sequence: TGTGCCAGCAGTTACGGACAGATCCACTATGGCTACACCTTC.